This T cell receptor beta chain was retrieved from a study of T-cell reconstitution after alpha-beta-depleted transplantation in children. Unique molecular identifiers were incorporated during preparation of the TCRbeta library. TCRdb re-called the PCR reads with MiXCR, one entry per CDR3 protein. This sample has around 960,000 distinct CDR3 sequences; about 29% occur once, and the top ten carry 25% to 35%. This CDR3 comprises 12 residues. Per germline, CDR1 MDHEN and CDR2 SYDVKM. Trimming took off 6 bases at V and 4 bases at J, with 8 bases between the two ends. In its sample, this clonotype was seen many times.

The sequence was collected from a boy under two years old who had a stem cell transplant for SCID, so the T cells may come from the graft donor. The V gene is TRBV28, the J gene TRBJ2-3; possibly TRBD2 for D (6 bases). The source was PBMCs, mostly from graft donor cells, collected 360 days after TCRalphabeta/CD19-depleted stem cell transplant. The CDR3 DNA reads TGTGCCAGCAGCTGGGGGGCAGATACGCAGTATTTT. Translation: CASSWGADTQYF.